What follows are 14 T cell receptor beta chains derived from one specimen sequenced in a study of cytomegalovirus exposure and HLA in healthy donors (dated 2017 in TCRdb). Library preparation used the immunoSEQ multiplex PCR assay. As stored in TCRdb, this immuneACCESS dataset retains in-frame rearrangements with V and J assigned. A fraction of the clones does not appear; measured against another copy, unresolved V genes explain less than half of the discrepancy, and the remainder lacks a known reason. The sample records some 180,000 clones, 86% of which are singletons. The ten largest clones take up around 7.2% of the sample. Sample: PBMCs. The receptors shown here come from a man aged 30-40 years in good health and CMV-seropositive.

The chain combines TRBV9 with TRBJ2-7, with 11 bases matching TRBD1. J lost 2 bases, V lost 3 bases, and 4 bases had no gene match. The CDR3 totals 15 residues. From germline, CDR1 is SGDLS and CDR2 YYNGEE. CDR3 sequence reads: CASSGGTGGPYEQYF. DNA for the CDR3: TGTGCCAGCAGCGGAGGGACAGGGGGACCCTACGAGCAGTACTTC.

This rearrangement joins TRBV2 to TRBJ1-6, with D uncertain. The CDR3 runs 12 residues. Between the trimmed V and J ends, which lost 7 bases and 15 bases, there was a span of 16 bases. Germline loops: CDR1 SNHLY, CDR2 FYNNEI. CDR3 region: CASMTGVDVLHF. The CDR3, as DNA: TGTGCCAGCATGACCGGGGTGGATGTCCTCCACTTT. The full variable domain, with the rest looked up from reference TRBV2 and TRBJ1-6, is EPEVTQTPSHQVTQMGQEVILRCVPISNHLYFYWYRQILGQKVEFLVSFYNNEISEKSEIFDDQFSVERPDGSNFTLKIRSTKLEDSAMYFCASMTGVDVLHFGNGTRLTVT.

This clone was counted only a few times. The chain recombines TRBV5-4 with TRBJ2-6; 9 bases map to TRBD1. CDR1 SGHNT and CDR2 YYREEE come from the germline V gene (reference sequence). The trim removed 4 bases at V and 9 bases at J, leaving 8 bases unmatched. The CDR3 sequence is 15 residues long. The CDR3 sequence: CASSLPGQGYNVLTF. The CDR3 DNA is TGTGCCAGCAGCCTTCCGGGACAGGGATACAACGTCCTGACTTTC.

This chain joins TRBV18 and TRBJ2-6; 8 nucleotides align to TRBD1. V lost 6 bases, J lost 4 bases, and 11 bases stayed unmatched. CDR3 size: 17 residues. Germline-derived CDR1 and CDR2 are KGHSH and LQKENI. The chain's CDR3 is CASSFPGQGPGANVLTF. CDR3 bases: TGTGCCAGCTCTTTCCCCGGACAGGGACCCGGGGCCAACGTCCTGACTTTC.

The chain is built from TRBV29-1 and TRBJ1-2, with TRBD1 matching over 8 bases. Germline V gene sequence: CDR1 SQVTM, CDR2 ANQGSEA. The CDR3 loop spans 16 amino acids. J lost 2 bases, V lost 0 bases, and 8 bases had no gene match. This CDR3 reads CSVEEGGTGGNYGYTF. The CDR3 DNA reads TGCAGCGTTGAAGAGGGCGGGACAGGAGGAAACTATGGCTACACCTTC.

The V and J genes are TRBV28 and TRBJ2-1; D is unclear. Trimming cost V 2 bases and J 5 bases, with 4 bases left between them. Looked up from germline, CDR1 is MDHEN and CDR2 is SYDVKM. CDR3 length: 12 amino acids. CDR3 amino acids: CASSLLNNEQFF. The CDR3 DNA sequence: TGTGCCAGCAGTTTACTGAACAATGAGCAGTTCTTC.

This clone appeared once. DNA of the CDR3: TGCGCCAGCAGCCCAAGGCGTACGAGCTCCTACGAGCAGTACTTC. Protein product: CASSPRRTSSYEQYF. The rearrangement joins TRBV5-1 to TRBJ2-7; D not certain. V lost 4 bases, J lost 0 bases, and 14 bases lay in between. The CDR3 has 15 amino acids. CDR1 and CDR2 (germline): SGHRS, YFSETQ.

The V gene is TRBV6-6, the J gene TRBJ1-1; D gene ambiguous. The CDR3 runs 14 residues. Germline V gene sequence: CDR1 MNHNY, CDR2 SVGAGI (reference sequence). Deletions cut 2 bases from V and 0 bases from J, with 7 bases between. The CDR3 DNA reads as TGTGCCAGCAGTTACCTGGGAGTGAACACTGAAGCTTTCTTT. This encodes CASSYLGVNTEAFF.

The CDR3 spells CASSLGGGNSPLHF. DNA of the CDR3: TGTGCCAGCAGTTTAGGGGGAGGGAATTCACCCCTCCACTTT. The rearrangement joins TRBV6-5 to TRBJ1-6; tentative D call: TRBD1 (6 bases). There are 14 residues in the CDR3. Trimming left V 4 bases short and J 7 bases short, with 11 bases between. Per the germline V gene, CDR1 is MNHEY and CDR2 is SVGAGI.

V usage is TRBV5-1 and J usage is TRBJ1-5; D is possibly TRBD1 (6 bases). CDR1 is SGHRS, CDR2 YFSETQ, per germline. V lost 4 bases and J lost 3, with 14 bases in between. This CDR3 has 15 amino acids. CDR3 sequence (DNA): TGCGCCAGCAGCAGTACGGGGGCGACCAATCAGCCCCAGCATTTT. As protein: CASSSTGATNQPQHF. The whole variable domain, filled in from reference TRBV5-1 and TRBJ1-5, reads KAGVTQTPRYLIKTRGQQVTLSCSPISGHRSVSWYQQTPGQGLQFLFEYFSETQRNKGNFPGRFSGRQFSNSRSEMNVSTLELGDSALYLCASSSTGATNQPQHFGDGTRLSIL.

The chain links TRBV30 to TRBJ1-3, with D unresolved. The V and J ends lost 4 bases and 1 base respectively, with 11 bases between them. Germline lookup yields CDR1 GTSNPN and CDR2 SVGIG (reference sequence). This CDR3 has 14 residues. The CDR3 bases are TGTGCCTGGACGGCAGGTCTTTCTGGAAACACCATATATTTT. This gives the protein CAWTAGLSGNTIYF.

DNA for the CDR3: TGTGCCAGCAGCCCCGGACAGAACCAAGAGACCCAGTACTTC. The encoded protein is CASSPGQNQETQYF. The chain combines TRBV7-9 with TRBJ2-5, with D possibly TRBD1 on 6 matching bases. Germline CDR1 SEHNR, CDR2 FQNEAQ (reference sequence). V was clipped by 5 bases and J by 0 bases, with 10 bases between them. This CDR3 region has 14 residues.

The genes are TRBV28 and TRBJ2-1; D is unresolved. Germline CDR1 reads MDHEN; CDR2 reads SYDVKM. With 3 bases removed from V and 0 bases from J, the gap between germline ends came to 15 bases. The CDR3 totals 17 residues. DNA for the CDR3: TGTGCCAGCAGTTTCCTGGGCCAGAGGTTCTCCTACAATGAGCAGTTCTTC. It specifies CASSFLGQRFSYNEQFF.

The chain carries TRBV30 and TRBJ2-7, with a weak D call TRBD2 (7 bases). The germline V gene encodes CDR1 GTSNPN and CDR2 SVGIG (reference sequence). The CDR3 extends over 14 amino acids. V lost 3 bases and J 1 base, leaving 13 bases between the germline ends. The CDR3 protein is CAWRRGGESYEQYF. CDR3 DNA sequence: TGTGCCTGGAGACGAGGGGGGGAATCCTACGAGCAGTACTTC.